This T cell receptor (beta chain) comes out of a study of Tregs in tolerant kidney transplant recipients. With regard to this clone: Antigen specificity is unknown.

Study findings and constraints: Biological reproducibility was not directly addressed, but technical replication error appeared minimal. The small number of patients limits these findings pending further validation.

Here immunoSEQ multiplex PCR was the method, and the copy in TCRdb shows in-frame clones only, minus some. The data show about 50,000 clones, approximately 89% seen once. V was shortened by 3 bases and J by 0 bases, with 13 bases between the two germline ends. From germline, CDR1 is SGDLS and CDR2 YYNGEE. The CDR3 consists of 16 residues. Related graft donors supplied nonmyeloablative bone marrow transplants, and mixed chimerism was transient. CD4+CD25+CD127- Tregs, CD4+CD25- non-Tregs, CD4 and CD8 cells were sorted. Sequenced here: CD8+ T cells from blood (PBMCs), sampled 12 months after the transplant. This chain uses TRBV9 with TRBJ2-1, with D tentatively TRBD2 (5 bases). The sequence was collected from a human patient who received a combined kidney and bone marrow transplant. A subset of T cells may come from the graft donor. CDR3 loop: CASSGLLRSSYNEQFF. As DNA, the CDR3 is TGTGCCAGCAGCGGACTACTGAGAAGCTCCTACAATGAGCAGTTCTTC. Full variable domain (rest looked up from reference TRBV9 and TRBJ2-1): DSGVTQTPKHLITATGQRVTLRCSPRSGDLSVYWYQQSLDQGLQFLIQYYNGEERAKGNILERFSAQQFPDLHSELNLSSLELGDSALYFCASSGLLRSSYNEQFFGPGTRLTVL.